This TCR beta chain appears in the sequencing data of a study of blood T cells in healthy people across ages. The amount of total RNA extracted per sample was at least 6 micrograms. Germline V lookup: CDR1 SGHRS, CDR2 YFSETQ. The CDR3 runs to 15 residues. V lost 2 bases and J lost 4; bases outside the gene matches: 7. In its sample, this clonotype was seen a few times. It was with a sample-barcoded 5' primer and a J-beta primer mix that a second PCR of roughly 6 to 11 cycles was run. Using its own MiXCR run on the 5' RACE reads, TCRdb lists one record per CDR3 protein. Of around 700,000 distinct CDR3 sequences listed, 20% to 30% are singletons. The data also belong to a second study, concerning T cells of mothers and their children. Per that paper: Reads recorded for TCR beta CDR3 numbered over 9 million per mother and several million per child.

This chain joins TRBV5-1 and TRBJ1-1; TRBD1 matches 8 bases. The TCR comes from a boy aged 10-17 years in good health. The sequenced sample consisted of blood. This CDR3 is CASSLSQDRGTEAFF. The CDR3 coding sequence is TGCGCCAGCAGCTTAAGCCAAGACAGGGGCACTGAAGCTTTCTTT.